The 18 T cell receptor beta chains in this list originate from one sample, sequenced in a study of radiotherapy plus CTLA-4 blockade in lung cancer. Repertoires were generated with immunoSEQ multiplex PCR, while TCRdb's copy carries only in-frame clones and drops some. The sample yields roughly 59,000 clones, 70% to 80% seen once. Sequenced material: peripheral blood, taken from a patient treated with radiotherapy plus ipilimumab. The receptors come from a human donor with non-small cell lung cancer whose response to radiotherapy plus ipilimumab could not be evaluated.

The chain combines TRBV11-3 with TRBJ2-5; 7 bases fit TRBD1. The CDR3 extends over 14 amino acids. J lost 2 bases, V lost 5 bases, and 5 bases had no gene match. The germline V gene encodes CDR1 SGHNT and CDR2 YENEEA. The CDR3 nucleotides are TGTGCCAGCAGCCACAGGGGCCTGCAAGAGACCCAGTACTTC. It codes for CASSHRGLQETQYF.

The chain's CDR3 is CASSSGTPHEQYF. Written as DNA, the CDR3 is TGTGCCAGCAGCTCCGGGACTCCCCACGAGCAGTACTTC. The chain links TRBV13 to TRBJ2-7; D possibly corresponds to TRBD2 (6 bases). Germline assignment: CDR1 PRHDT and CDR2 FYEKMQ (reference sequence). This CDR3 comprises 13 residues. Trimming shortened V by 4 bases and J by 5 bases, and 12 bases separated the two germline ends. Complete variable domain (other parts from reference TRBV13 and TRBJ2-7): AAGVIQSPRHLIKEKRETATLKCYPIPRHDTVYWYQQGPGQDPQFLISFYEKMQSDKGSIPDRFSAQQFSDYHSELNMSSLELGDSALYFCASSSGTPHEQYFGPGTRLTVT.

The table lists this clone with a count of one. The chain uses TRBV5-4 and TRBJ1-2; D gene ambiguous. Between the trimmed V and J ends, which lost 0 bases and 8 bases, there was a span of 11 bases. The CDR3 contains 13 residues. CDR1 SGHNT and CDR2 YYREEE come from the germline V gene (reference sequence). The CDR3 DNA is TGTGCCAGCAGCTTGGGGGAGCTGCTCGGCTACACCTTC. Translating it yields CASSLGELLGYTF.

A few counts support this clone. Here the CDR3 reads CASSFEQNTEAFF. The CDR3 region has the DNA TGTGCCAGCAGCTTCGAACAGAACACTGAAGCTTTCTTT. V usage is TRBV7-2 and J usage is TRBJ1-1; D is unclear. Germline assignment: CDR1 SGHTA and CDR2 FQGNSA. V was clipped by 3 bases and J by 1 base, with 6 bases between them. CDR3 length equals 13 residues.

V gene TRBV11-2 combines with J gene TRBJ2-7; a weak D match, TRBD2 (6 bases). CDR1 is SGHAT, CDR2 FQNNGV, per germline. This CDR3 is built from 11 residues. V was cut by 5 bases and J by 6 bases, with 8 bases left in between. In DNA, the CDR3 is TGTGCCAGCAGCAAGGAGGGCGAGCAGTACTTC. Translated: CASSKEGEQYF.

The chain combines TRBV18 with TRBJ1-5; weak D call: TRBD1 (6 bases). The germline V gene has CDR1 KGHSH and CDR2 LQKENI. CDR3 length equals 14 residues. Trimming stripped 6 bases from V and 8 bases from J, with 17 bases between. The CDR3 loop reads CASSYQGGKEPQHF. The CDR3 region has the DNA TGTGCCAGCTCCTACCAAGGGGGAAAGGAGCCCCAGCATTTT.

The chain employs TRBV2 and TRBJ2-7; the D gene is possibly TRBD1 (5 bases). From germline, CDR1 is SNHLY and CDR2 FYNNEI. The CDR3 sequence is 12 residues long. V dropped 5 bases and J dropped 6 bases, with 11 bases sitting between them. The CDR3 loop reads CASSNTGTEQYF. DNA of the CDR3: TGTGCCAGCAGTAACACAGGTACCGAGCAGTACTTC.

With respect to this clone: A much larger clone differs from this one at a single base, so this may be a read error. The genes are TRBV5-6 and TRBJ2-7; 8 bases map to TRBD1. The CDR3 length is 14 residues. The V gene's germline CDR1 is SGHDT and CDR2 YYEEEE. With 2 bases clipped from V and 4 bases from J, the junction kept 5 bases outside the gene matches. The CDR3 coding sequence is TGTGCCAGCAGCTTCACAGGGGGATCATACGAGCAGTACTTC. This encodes CASSFTGGSYEQYF.

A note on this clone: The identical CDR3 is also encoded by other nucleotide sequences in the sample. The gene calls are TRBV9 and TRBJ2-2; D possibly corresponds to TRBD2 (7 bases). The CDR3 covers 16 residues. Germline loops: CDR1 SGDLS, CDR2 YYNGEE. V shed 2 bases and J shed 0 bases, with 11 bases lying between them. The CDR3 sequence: CASSVGGGSNTGELFF. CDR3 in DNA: TGTGCCAGCAGCGTGGGAGGGGGTTCGAACACCGGGGAGCTGTTTTTT.

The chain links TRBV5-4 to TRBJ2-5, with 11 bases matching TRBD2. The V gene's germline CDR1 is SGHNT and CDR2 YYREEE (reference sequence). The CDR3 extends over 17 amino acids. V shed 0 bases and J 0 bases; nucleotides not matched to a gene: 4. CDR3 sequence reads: CASSLAGTSGNQETQYF. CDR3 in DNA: TGTGCCAGCAGCTTGGCCGGGACTAGCGGAAACCAAGAGACCCAGTACTTC.

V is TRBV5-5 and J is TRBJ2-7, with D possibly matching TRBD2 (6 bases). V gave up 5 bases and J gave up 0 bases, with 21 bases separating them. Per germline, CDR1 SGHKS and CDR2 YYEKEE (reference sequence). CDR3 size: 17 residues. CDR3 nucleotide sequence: TGTGCCAGCAGTTTAGGGAGGTTGGTCAGTAGCTCCTACGAGCAGTACTTC. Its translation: CASSLGRLVSSSYEQYF.

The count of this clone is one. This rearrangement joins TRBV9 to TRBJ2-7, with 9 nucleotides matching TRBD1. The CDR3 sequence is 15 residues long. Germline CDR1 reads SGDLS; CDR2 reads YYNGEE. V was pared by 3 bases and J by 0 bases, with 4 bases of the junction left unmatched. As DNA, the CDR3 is TGTGCCAGCAGCGCCCGGACAGGGGTCTCCTACGAGCAGTACTTC. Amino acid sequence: CASSARTGVSYEQYF.

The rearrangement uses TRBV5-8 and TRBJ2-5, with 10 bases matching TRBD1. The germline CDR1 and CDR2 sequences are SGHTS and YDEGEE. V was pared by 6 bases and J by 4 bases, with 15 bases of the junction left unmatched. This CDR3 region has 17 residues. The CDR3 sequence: CASIPPWGTGDGETQYF. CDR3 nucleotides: TGTGCCAGCATCCCCCCCTGGGGGACAGGGGACGGAGAGACCCAGTACTTC.

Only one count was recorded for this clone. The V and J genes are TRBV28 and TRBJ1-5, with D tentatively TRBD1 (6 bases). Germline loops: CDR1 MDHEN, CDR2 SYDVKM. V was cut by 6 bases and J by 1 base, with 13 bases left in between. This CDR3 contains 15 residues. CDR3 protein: CASSLGQMSNQPQHF. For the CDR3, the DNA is TGTGCCAGCAGCTTAGGACAGATGAGCAATCAGCCCCAGCATTTT.

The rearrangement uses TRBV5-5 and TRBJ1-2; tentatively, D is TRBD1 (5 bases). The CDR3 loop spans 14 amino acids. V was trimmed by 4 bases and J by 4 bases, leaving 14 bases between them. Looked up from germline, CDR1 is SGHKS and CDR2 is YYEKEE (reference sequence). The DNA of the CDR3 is TGTGCCAGCAGCCCCTCCGGCGGGGGCTATGGCTACACCTTC. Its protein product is CASSPSGGGYGYTF.

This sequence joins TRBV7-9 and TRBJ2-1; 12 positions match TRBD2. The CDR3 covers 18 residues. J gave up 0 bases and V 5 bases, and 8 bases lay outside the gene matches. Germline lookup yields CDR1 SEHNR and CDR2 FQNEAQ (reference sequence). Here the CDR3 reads CASSPRLAGDFSYNEQFF. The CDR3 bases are TGTGCCAGCAGCCCGAGACTAGCGGGAGATTTCTCCTACAATGAGCAGTTCTTC.

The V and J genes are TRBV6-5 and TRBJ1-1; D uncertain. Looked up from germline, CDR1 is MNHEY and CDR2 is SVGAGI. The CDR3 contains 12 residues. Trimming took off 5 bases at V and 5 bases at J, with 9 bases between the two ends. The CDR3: CASSHTLTEAFF. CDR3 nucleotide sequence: TGTGCCAGCAGTCACACATTAACTGAAGCTTTCTTT.

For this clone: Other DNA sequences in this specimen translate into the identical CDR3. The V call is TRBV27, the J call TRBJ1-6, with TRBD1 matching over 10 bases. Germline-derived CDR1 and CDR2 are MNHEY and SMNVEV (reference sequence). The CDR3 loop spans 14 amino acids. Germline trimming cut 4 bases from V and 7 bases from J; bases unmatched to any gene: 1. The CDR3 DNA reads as TGTGCCAGCAGTTCGGACAGGGGGAATTCACCCCTCCACTTT. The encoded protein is CASSSDRGNSPLHF.